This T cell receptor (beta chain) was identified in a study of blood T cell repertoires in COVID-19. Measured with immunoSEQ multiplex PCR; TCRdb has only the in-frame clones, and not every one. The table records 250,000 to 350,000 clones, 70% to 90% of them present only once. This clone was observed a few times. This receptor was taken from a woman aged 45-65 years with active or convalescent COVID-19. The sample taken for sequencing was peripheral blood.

CDR3 sequence reads: CASSLEGGYSGANVLTF. The DNA of the CDR3 is TGTGCCAGCAGCTTAGAAGGAGGCTACTCTGGGGCCAACGTCCTGACTTTC. J is TRBJ2-6 and V is TRBV11-2, with a tentative D call TRBD2 (5 bases). The CDR3 sequence is 17 residues long. The V end was cut by 0 bases, the J end by 0 bases, with 9 bases between. CDR1 is SGHAT and CDR2 is FQNNGV in the germline V gene.